The 27 T cell receptor beta chains reported below all come from one sample, sequenced in a study of CD8 T cells in Susac syndrome. RNA amounts of roughly 0.45 to 1 ug underwent reverse transcription with random hexamers. Via MiXCR, TCRdb re-called the immunoSEQ multiplex PCR reads, giving one row per CDR3 protein. The sample has over 95,000 distinct CDR3 sequences; around 90% are singletons. The sample consisted of CD4+ T cells from PBMCs. These receptors were collected from a human donor in good health.

V is TRBV7-2 and J is TRBJ2-5; D is perhaps TRBD1 (6 bases). The V gene lost 5 bases and the J gene lost 1 base, with 14 bases spanning the gap. CDR1 is SGHTA and CDR2 is FQGNSA in the germline V gene. This CDR3 contains 15 residues. This CDR3 is CASSPNRVPQETQYF. The CDR3 nucleotides are TGTGCCAGCAGCCCGAACAGGGTCCCCCAAGAGACCCAGTACTTC.

The chain combines TRBV6-5 with TRBJ1-2; D unresolved. Germline V CDR1 and CDR2: MNHEY, SVGAGI. V was pared by 6 bases and J by 3 bases, with 11 bases between. The CDR3 covers 13 residues. The CDR3 loop is CASSSDGDYGYTF. Written as DNA, the CDR3 is TGTGCCAGCAGCTCAGACGGGGACTATGGCTACACCTTC.

For the CDR3, the DNA is TGTGCCAGCTCACCGGATTTCAAGGAGCAGTTCTTC. Translating gives CASSPDFKEQFF. The rearrangement joins TRBV18 to TRBJ2-1; D not resolved. The CDR3 contains 12 residues. Germline V gene data show CDR1 as KGHSH and CDR2 as LQKENI. V lost 3 bases and J 10 bases, leaving 10 bases between the germline ends.

J is TRBJ1-1 and V is TRBV29-1; D not resolved. The CDR3 consists of 15 residues. Germline CDR1 and CDR2: SQVTM and ANQGSEA. The ends were cut back, 5 bases at V and 1 base at J, with 17 bases in the middle. The CDR3 DNA follows: TGCAGCGTTCGTCAATTAGGGAAAGAGAACACTGAAGCTTTCTTT. This encodes CSVRQLGKENTEAFF.

The V gene is TRBV19, the J gene TRBJ2-1, with D possibly being TRBD1 or TRBD2 (5 bases each). CDR1 and CDR2 (germline): LNHDA, SQIVND (reference sequence). With 4 bases removed from V and 3 bases from J, the gap between germline ends came to 16 bases. The CDR3 sequence is 16 residues long. This CDR3 is CASSKGDGTFYNEQFF. CDR3 sequence (DNA): TGTGCCAGTAGTAAAGGGGACGGGACCTTCTACAATGAGCAGTTCTTC. Complete variable domain (other parts from reference TRBV19 and TRBJ2-1): DGGITQSPKYLFRKEGQNVTLSCEQNLNHDAMYWYRQDPGQGLRLIYYSQIVNDFQKGDIAEGYSVSREKKESFPLTVTSAQKNPTAFYLCASSKGDGTFYNEQFFGPGTRLTVL.

V gene TRBV5-1 combines with J gene TRBJ2-1; D ambiguous. Germline CDR1 and CDR2: SGHRS and YFSETQ. The CDR3 is made up of 18 amino acids. Trimming cost V 3 bases and J 7 bases, with 26 bases left between them. The CDR3 DNA is TGCGCCAGCAGCTCTGATCCGTGGAACGAGTTTGGAAGGAATGAGCAGTTCTTC. Protein: CASSSDPWNEFGRNEQFF.

CDR3 in amino acids: CSVDSATSTDTQYF. DNA of the CDR3: TGCAGCGTTGATTCGGCCACTAGCACAGATACGCAGTATTTT. This chain joins TRBV29-1 and TRBJ2-3; D uncertain. The CDR3 extends over 14 amino acids. Germline loops: CDR1 SQVTM, CDR2 ANQGSEA. V gave up 3 bases and J gave up 0 bases, with 10 bases separating them.

This clonotype turned up a few times. This chain joins TRBV7-2 and TRBJ1-1; no clear D gene. With 8 bases removed from V and 0 bases from J, the gap between germline ends came to 13 bases. CDR1 SGHTA and CDR2 FQGNSA come from the germline V gene. This CDR3 is 14 amino acids long. This CDR3 reads CASGSRAMNTEAFF. In DNA form, the CDR3 reads TGTGCCAGCGGCTCGCGGGCCATGAACACTGAAGCTTTCTTT.

The V call is TRBV12-3 or TRBV12-4, the J call TRBJ2-1, with 11 bases identical to TRBD2. Losses at the gene ends were 6 bases for V and 9 bases for J; bases not matched to a gene: 16. The CDR3 sequence is 17 residues long. CDR3 loop: CASSLPRRLAGGLEQFF. The CDR3 nucleotides are TGTGCCAGCAGCCTCCCCCGTCGCCTAGCGGGGGGACTTGAGCAGTTCTTC.

The gene calls are TRBV5-1 and TRBJ1-3, with TRBD1 matching over 9 bases. Germline CDR1 SGHRS, CDR2 YFSETQ. The CDR3 covers 18 residues. Trimming at V came to 4 bases and at J to 0 bases, leaving 11 bases not matched to a gene. The chain's CDR3 is CASSLRRQGGSSGNTIYF. CDR3 in DNA: TGCGCCAGCAGCCTCCGGAGACAGGGGGGATCCTCTGGAAACACCATATATTTT.

The rearrangement joins TRBV21-1 to TRBJ1-2. TRBV21-1 is a documented pseudogene. The CDR3 extends over 13 amino acids. CDR3 loop: CASSRDQYYGYTF. The DNA of the CDR3 is TGTGCCAGCAGCCGTGATCAGTACTATGGCTACACCTTC.

The CDR3 region is CASSASPGSNSPLHF. In DNA, the CDR3 is TGTGCCAGTAGTGCGTCGCCGGGGAGTAATTCACCCCTCCACTTT. This chain links TRBV19 with TRBJ1-6; D remains ambiguous. This CDR3 has 15 residues. Germline V gene lookup returns CDR1 LNHDA and CDR2 SQIVND (reference sequence). V was pared by 5 bases and J by 6 bases, with 14 bases between.

V usage is TRBV29-1 and J usage is TRBJ2-4, with 7 bases matching TRBD2. The CDR3 contains 12 residues. The trim removed 7 bases at V and 12 bases at J, leaving 12 bases unmatched. From germline, CDR1 is SQVTM and CDR2 ANQGSEA. The chain's CDR3 is CSAREGLGGQYF. CDR3 DNA sequence: TGCAGCGCTAGGGAGGGCTTGGGGGGTCAGTACTTC.

The genes are TRBV10-3 and TRBJ2-1, with 8 positions matching TRBD2. The germline CDR1 and CDR2 sequences are ENHRY and SYGVKD. V lost 7 bases, J lost 7 bases, and 9 bases stayed unmatched. This CDR3 is 14 amino acids long. The CDR3: CAITPSGSVNEQFF. The CDR3 DNA follows: TGTGCCATCACCCCGAGCGGGAGTGTTAATGAGCAGTTCTTC.

In its sample, this clonotype was seen once. The V call is TRBV7-2, the J call TRBJ2-1, with 12 bases matching TRBD1. J was trimmed by 10 bases and V by 1 base; bases with no gene match: 5. The CDR3 is 15 amino acids. Germline-derived CDR1 and CDR2 are SGHTA and FQGNSA. As DNA, the CDR3 is TGTGCCAGCAGCTTAGAGGGACAGGGGGCGCGGGAGCAGTTCTTC. Its translation: CASSLEGQGAREQFF.

The rearrangement links TRBV9 to TRBJ2-1; 12 bases line up with TRBD1. From germline, CDR1 is SGDLS and CDR2 YYNGEE. This CDR3 is 15 amino acids long. V shed 0 bases, J shed 8 bases, and the junction held 3 bases outside the gene matches. CDR3 residues: CASSVGGTGGDEQFF. The CDR3 bases are TGTGCCAGCAGCGTAGGAGGGACAGGGGGCGATGAGCAGTTCTTC.

The chain carries TRBV7-9 and TRBJ1-3; no reliable D call. This CDR3 contains 13 residues. Between the trimmed V and J ends, which lost 5 bases and 4 bases, there was a span of 9 bases. Germline V gives CDR1 SEHNR, CDR2 FQNEAQ (reference sequence). Here the CDR3 reads CASSLDSGNTIYF. CDR3 coding DNA: TGTGCCAGCAGCCTGGACTCAGGAAACACCATATATTTT.

CDR3 nucleotide sequence: TGTGCCATCAGTGAGAGGAGGACAGGGGCAGCTGGGGCCAACGTCCTGACTTTC. Its translation is CAISERRTGAAGANVLTF. This chain joins TRBV10-3 and TRBJ2-6; 9 nucleotides align to TRBD1. The CDR3 is 18 amino acids. Germline V gene data show CDR1 as ENHRY and CDR2 as SYGVKD. Germline trimming cut 2 bases from V and 2 bases from J; bases unmatched to any gene: 7.

The chain couples TRBV5-1 to TRBJ2-3; D gene ambiguous. V was cut by 3 bases and J by 2 bases, with 7 bases left in between. CDR1 is SGHRS, CDR2 YFSETQ, per germline. The CDR3 spans 13 residues. The CDR3 reads CASSSTNTDTQYF. The DNA of the CDR3 is TGCGCCAGCAGCTCAACTAACACAGATACGCAGTATTTT.

The chain couples TRBV25-1 to TRBJ1-3, with 8 positions matching TRBD1. This CDR3 region has 16 residues. The germline V gene encodes CDR1 MGHDK and CDR2 SYGVNS. V gave up 3 bases and J gave up 3 bases; unmatched junction bases: 7. The DNA for the CDR3 is TGTGCCAGCAGTGAGGTTACAGGGGGTTATGGAAACACCATATATTTT. Its protein product is CASSEVTGGYGNTIYF.

The J gene is TRBJ2-5, the V gene TRBV7-2, with D perhaps TRBD1 (5 bases). Germline lookup yields CDR1 SGHTA and CDR2 FQGNSA. CDR3 length: 16 amino acids. V lost 3 bases and J lost 2, with 16 bases in between. CDR3: CASSFAMGQAQETQYF. The CDR3 DNA follows: TGTGCCAGCAGCTTCGCGATGGGGCAGGCTCAAGAGACCCAGTACTTC.

The gene calls are TRBV29-1 and TRBJ1-1; tentative D call: TRBD1 (6 bases). Germline V gives CDR1 SQVTM, CDR2 ANQGSEA. V was cut by 5 bases and J by 11 bases, with 18 bases left in between. The CDR3 runs to 12 residues. CDR3 in amino acids: CSVPGVSQLAFF. Written as DNA, the CDR3 is TGCAGCGTTCCAGGGGTATCCCAGTTGGCTTTCTTT.

V and J are TRBV7-8 and TRBJ2-6; D is possibly TRBD1 (6 bases). V lost 5 bases and J 0 bases, leaving 17 bases between the germline ends. Germline loops: CDR1 SGHVS, CDR2 FQNEAQ. CDR3 length equals 18 residues. The chain's CDR3 is CASSPGVTGRSGANVLTF. Here the CDR3 DNA reads TGTGCCAGCAGCCCCGGGGTGACAGGTCGCTCTGGGGCCAACGTCCTGACTTTC. Variable domain in full (rest from reference TRBV7-8 and TRBJ2-6): GAGVSQSPRYKVAKRGQDVALRCDPISGHVSLFWYQQALGQGPEFLTYFQNEAQLDKSGLPSDRFFAERPEGSVSTLKIQRTQQEDSAVYLCASSPGVTGRSGANVLTFGAGSRLTVL.

V gene TRBV3-1 combines with J gene TRBJ1-2; TRBD1 is a possible D gene (5 bases). The CDR3 is 16 residues long. From germline, CDR1 is LGHDT and CDR2 YNNKEL (reference sequence). Trimming took off 4 bases at V and 5 bases at J, with 20 bases between the two ends. The CDR3 protein is CASSRSWRTDKYGYTF. The CDR3 DNA reads as TGTGCCAGCAGCCGGAGTTGGCGGACGGACAAATATGGCTACACCTTC.

Comment on this clonotype: At one end the junction does not follow the germline gene, possibly because of a read error. The rearrangement uses TRBV5-1 and TRBJ1-1, with D possibly matching TRBD1 (6 bases). This CDR3 is built from 14 residues. CDR1 is SGHRS and CDR2 is YFSETQ in the germline V gene. CDR3 in DNA: TGTGCCAGCAGCTTAGGGGGAACGAACACTGAAGCTTTCTTT. Translated: CASSLGGTNTEAFF. Full variable domain (missing parts from reference TRBV5-1 and TRBJ1-1): KAGVTQTPRYLIKTRGQQVTLSCSPISGHRSVSWYQQTPGQGLQFLFEYFSETQRNKGNFPGRFSGRQFSNSRSEMNVSTLELGDSALYLCASSLGGTNTEAFFGQGTRLTVV.

V usage is TRBV15 and J usage is TRBJ2-5, with D perhaps TRBD2 (7 bases). This CDR3 spans 13 amino acids. V gave up 8 bases and J gave up 4 bases, with 14 bases separating them. Germline lookup yields CDR1 LNHNV and CDR2 YYDKDF (reference sequence). CDR3 DNA: TGTGCCACCTCTCTCGGGGGGCCAGAGACCCAGTACTTC. Its protein product is CATSLGGPETQYF.

The rearrangement joins TRBV19 to TRBJ2-1, with D possibly matching TRBD1 (5 bases). Per the germline V gene, CDR1 is LNHDA and CDR2 is SQIVND (reference sequence). This CDR3 is built from 14 residues. Trimming stripped 5 bases from V and 10 bases from J, with 18 bases between. In DNA form, the CDR3 reads TGTGCCAGTAGTCCCCGGACCGGAAGGGGAGAGCAGTTCTTC. Translated, it gives CASSPRTGRGEQFF. Based on the CDR3 plus reference TRBV19 and TRBJ2-1, the full variable domain is DGGITQSPKYLFRKEGQNVTLSCEQNLNHDAMYWYRQDPGQGLRLIYYSQIVNDFQKGDIAEGYSVSREKKESFPLTVTSAQKNPTAFYLCASSPRTGRGEQFFGPGTRLTVL.